The 23 T cell receptor beta chains below all came from one sample that was sequenced in a study of T cells expressing NK-cell markers. No DNA is given; TCRdb re-called the 5' RACE reads and lists each CDR3 protein once. The sample table sets out around 280,000 distinct CDR3 sequences. The specimen sequenced was blood T cells: a sorted CD56 or NKG2C T cell subset, CD4+ or CD8+ T cells, or bulk PBMC T cells (not recorded which). The source of these receptors is a man between 18 and 35 years old in good health.

V is TRBV12-3 or TRBV12-4 and J is TRBJ2-2; TCRdb picks TRBD1, but there is no DNA to check that call. The CDR3 extends over 14 amino acids. CDR3 amino acids: CASSRDRDAGELFF.

This chain joins TRBV3-1 and TRBJ1-3. Germline lookup yields CDR1 LGHDT and CDR2 YNNKEL (reference sequence). CDR3 length: 14 residues. CDR3: CASSQGPSGNTIYF.

The CDR3 region is CSVEGGRPQGTQYF. V and J are TRBV29-1 and TRBJ2-5; TCRdb outputs TRBD1, but without DNA this stays unchecked. The CDR3 runs to 14 residues. In germline, CDR1 is SQVTM, CDR2 ANQGSEA.

The V gene is TRBV7-9, the J gene TRBJ1-4; TCRdb's D gene call, TRBD1, goes unchecked for lack of DNA. Germline CDR1 is SEHNR and CDR2 is FQNEAQ (reference sequence). This CDR3 is 13 amino acids long. The CDR3 here is CASSATGGEKLFF.

V usage is TRBV11-2 and J usage is TRBJ2-1; TCRdb returns TRBD2, unconfirmable since there is no DNA. Germline V gene sequence: CDR1 SGHAT, CDR2 FQNNGV. The CDR3 runs to 18 residues. The CDR3 sequence: CASSQRGTSGSSYNEQFF.

J is TRBJ2-5 and V is TRBV4-2; checking the TCRdb D call of TRBD1 is not possible without DNA. Germline CDR1 and CDR2: LGHNA and YNFKEQ. The CDR3 length is 14 residues. CDR3 residues: CASSQDLRGLTQYF.

CDR3 region: CSTREDGGSPLHF. The chain is built from TRBV29-1 and TRBJ1-6; TCRdb reports TRBD1, a call that lacks DNA to check it against. The CDR3 totals 13 residues. Germline-derived CDR1 and CDR2 are SQVTM and ANQGSEA.

The chain combines TRBV18 with TRBJ2-2; the D call from TCRdb, TRBD2, cannot be confirmed without DNA. Germline CDR1 is KGHSH and CDR2 is LQKENI. This CDR3 has 14 amino acids. The chain's CDR3 is CASSPRRETGELFF. The full variable domain, its missing parts supplied by reference TRBV18 and TRBJ2-2, is NAGVMQNPRHLVRRRGQEARLRCSPMKGHSHVYWYRQLPEEGLKFMVYLQKENIIDESGMPKERFSAEFPKEGPSILRIQQVVRGDSAAYFCASSPRRETGELFFGEGSRLTVL.

CDR3 in amino acids: CASSSRGVTAEAFF. The genes are TRBV7-2 and TRBJ1-1. The CDR3 is 14 amino acids. CDR1 and CDR2 (germline): SGHTA, FQGNSA.

This chain joins TRBV16 and TRBJ2-5. The CDR3 runs to 14 residues. Looked up from germline, CDR1 is KGHSY and CDR2 is FQNENV. CDR3 sequence reads: CASSQSGVRETQYF. The entire variable domain, with the rest obtained from reference TRBV16 and TRBJ2-5, is as follows: GEEVAQTPKHLVRGEGQKAKLYCAPIKGHSYVFWYQQVLKNEFKFLISFQNENVFDETGMPKERFSAKCLPNSPCSLEIQATKLEDSAVYFCASSQSGVRETQYFGPGTRLLVL.

J is TRBJ2-7 and V is TRBV5-1; the D call from TCRdb, TRBD2, cannot be confirmed without DNA. CDR1 and CDR2 from the germline V gene are SGHRS and YFSETQ. This CDR3 is 18 amino acids long. The CDR3 spells CASSPGRLAGDGSYEQYF.

The chain joins TRBV20-1 to TRBJ2-1; TCRdb's D gene call, TRBD1, goes unchecked for lack of DNA. Germline V gene data show CDR1 as DFQATT and CDR2 as SNEGSKA (reference sequence). The CDR3 extends over 21 amino acids. The CDR3 is CSASTLTVGLSPGNSYNEQFF.

The chain uses TRBV10-3 and TRBJ2-2. CDR3 length: 12 amino acids. CDR1 and CDR2 from the germline V gene are ENHRY and SYGVKD. The CDR3 region is CAIGETPGSCFF.

The chain uses TRBV5-5 and TRBJ2-2. This CDR3 spans 13 amino acids. Germline CDR1 SGHKS, CDR2 YYEKEE (reference sequence). CDR3 in amino acids: CASSLLNPGELFF.

The J gene is TRBJ2-1, the V gene TRBV5-1; TCRdb selects TRBD2, and the lack of DNA leaves this call unchecked. Germline V gives CDR1 SGHRS, CDR2 YFSETQ. CDR3 length: 18 amino acids. CDR3 region: CASSLSLLPAGGSNEQFF.

This chain uses TRBV7-9 with TRBJ2-1; TCRdb's D gene call, TRBD1, goes unchecked for lack of DNA. The germline CDR1 and CDR2 sequences are SEHNR and FQNEAQ (reference sequence). There are 17 residues in the CDR3. CDR3 residues: CASSSRGGTGSGNEQFF.

The chain combines TRBV28 with TRBJ2-7; absent DNA, TCRdb's TRBD1 call cannot be checked. The length of the CDR3 is 12 residues. Germline values: CDR1 MDHEN, CDR2 SYDVKM. The CDR3 protein is CASRRQGQAPYF.

The chain joins TRBV20-1 to TRBJ2-5; TCRdb indicates TRBD2, and absent DNA this call remains unverified. Germline CDR1 reads DFQATT; CDR2 reads SNEGSKA (reference sequence). The CDR3 extends over 17 amino acids. The CDR3 is CSARGLLSGTNQETQYF.

The chain recombines TRBV5-1 with TRBJ1-4; TCRdb returns TRBD1, unconfirmable since there is no DNA. The CDR3 spans 14 residues. Germline CDR1 and CDR2: SGHRS and YFSETQ. The CDR3 here is CASSLDGTGGRLFF.

The rearrangement links TRBV28 to TRBJ2-1; TCRdb indicates TRBD1, and absent DNA this call remains unverified. CDR1 is MDHEN, CDR2 SYDVKM, per germline. The CDR3 sequence is 14 residues long. The CDR3 here is CASSLLAPDNEQFF.

The chain employs TRBV20-1 and TRBJ2-1; TCRdb indicates TRBD2, and absent DNA this call remains unverified. The CDR3 extends over 15 amino acids. CDR1 is DFQATT and CDR2 is SNEGSKA in the germline V gene (reference sequence). CDR3: CSAGGASGLVNEQFF.

V and J are TRBV24-1 and TRBJ2-1; no DNA is available, so the TRBD2 call from TCRdb remains unchecked. The V gene's germline CDR1 is KGHDR and CDR2 SFDVKD. CDR3 length: 14 residues. The CDR3 here is CATSGLAPYNEQFF.

The rearrangement joins TRBV20-1 to TRBJ2-3; TCRdb gives TRBD2 as the D gene, but with no DNA this cannot be confirmed. Germline loops: CDR1 DFQATT, CDR2 SNEGSKA (reference sequence). CDR3 length equals 17 residues. The CDR3 region is CSAHHRTSGIVTDTQYF.